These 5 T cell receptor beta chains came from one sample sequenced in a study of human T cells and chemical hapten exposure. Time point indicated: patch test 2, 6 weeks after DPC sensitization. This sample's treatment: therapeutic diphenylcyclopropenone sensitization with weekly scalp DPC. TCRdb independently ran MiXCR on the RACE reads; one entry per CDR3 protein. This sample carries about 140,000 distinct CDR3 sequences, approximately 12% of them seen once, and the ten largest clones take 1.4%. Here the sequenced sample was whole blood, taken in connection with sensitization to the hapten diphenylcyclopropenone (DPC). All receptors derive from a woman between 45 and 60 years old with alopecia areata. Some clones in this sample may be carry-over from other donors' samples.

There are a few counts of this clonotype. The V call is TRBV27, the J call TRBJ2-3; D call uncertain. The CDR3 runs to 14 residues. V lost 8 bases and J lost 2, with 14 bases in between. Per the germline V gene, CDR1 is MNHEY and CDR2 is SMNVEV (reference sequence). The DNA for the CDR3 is TGTGCCAGCGCGTCGGCACGTGCCACAGATACGCAGTATTTT. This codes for CASASARATDTQYF.

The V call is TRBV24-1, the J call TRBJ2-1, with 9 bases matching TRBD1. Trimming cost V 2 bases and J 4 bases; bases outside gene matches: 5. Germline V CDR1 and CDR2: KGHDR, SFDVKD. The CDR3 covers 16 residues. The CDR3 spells CATSDYTGGAYNEQFF. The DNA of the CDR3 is TGTGCCACCAGTGATTATACAGGGGGCGCTTACAATGAGCAGTTCTTC.

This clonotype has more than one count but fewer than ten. CDR3 nucleotide sequence: TGTGCCAGCAGTTACATAGCGGGGAAGTCCTACGAGCAGTACTTC. This encodes CASSYIAGKSYEQYF. The genes are TRBV6-2 or TRBV6-3 and TRBJ2-7; 8 positions match TRBD2. CDR3 size: 15 residues. Germline V gene sequence: CDR1 MNHEY, CDR2 SVGEGT. With V trimmed by 2 bases and J by 1 base, 4 bases remained unmatched.

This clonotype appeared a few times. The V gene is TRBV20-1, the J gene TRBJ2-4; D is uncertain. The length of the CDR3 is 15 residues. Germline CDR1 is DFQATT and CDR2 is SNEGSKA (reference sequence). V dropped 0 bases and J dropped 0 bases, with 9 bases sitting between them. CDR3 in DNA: TGCAGTGCTAGAGATTTTACAATAGCCAAAAACATTCAGTACTTC. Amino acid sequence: CSARDFTIAKNIQYF.

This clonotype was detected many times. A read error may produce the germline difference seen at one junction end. This chain's CDR3 is CASSPQQLKLHF. CDR3 nucleotide sequence: TGTGCCAGCAGTCCCCAGCAGCTAAAGCTCCACTTC. The V call is TRBV6-2 or TRBV6-3, the J call TRBJ2-7, with D hard to call. The germline CDR1 and CDR2 sequences are MNHEY and SVGEGT. The CDR3 consists of 12 residues.